These 30 T cell receptor beta chains were all obtained from the same sample, sequenced in a study of CD8 T cells in ankylosing spondylitis. These receptors' targets are unknown. Study results and limitations: A TCR beta motif of several highly homologous variants seemed to mark ankylosing spondylitis blood.

Each CDR3 protein gets one entry after TCRdb re-called the 5' RACE reads with MiXCR. The repertoire includes about 330,000 distinct CDR3 sequences, 6.5% to 10% of them detected once, and roughly 15% sits in the top ten. The source material was blood, either unsorted or a sorted T cell fraction (not recorded which). The origin of the receptors is a male donor with ankylosing spondylitis.

The J gene is TRBJ1-5, the V gene TRBV21-1; TRBD1 was called by the table and not checked on the DNA. TRBV21-1 is tagged as a pseudogene. The CDR3 spans 16 residues. CDR3 loop: CASSDGDVQFNQPQHF. The CDR3 DNA sequence: TGTGCCAGCAGCGACGGGGACGTCCAGTTCAATCAGCCCCAGCATTTT.

At least ten counts were recorded for this clonotype. The genes are TRBV3-1 and TRBJ2-6, with unresolved D. The germline V gene has CDR1 LGHDT and CDR2 YNNKEL (reference sequence). V was clipped by 0 bases and J by 0 bases, with 9 bases between them. The CDR3 consists of 17 residues. The CDR3 protein is CASSQDTQDSGANVLTF. The CDR3 bases are TGTGCCAGCAGCCAAGATACGCAGGACTCTGGGGCCAACGTCCTGACTTTC.

This clonotype showed up many times. The chain employs TRBV29-1 and TRBJ1-4, with TRBD1 matching over 10 bases. The CDR3 runs to 13 residues. Trimming removed 6 bases from V and 6 bases from J; junction bases left unmatched: 4. Looked up from germline, CDR1 is SQVTM and CDR2 is ANQGSEA. CDR3 sequence reads: CSVGQGPDEKLFF. The CDR3, as DNA: TGCAGCGTGGGACAGGGGCCGGATGAAAAACTGTTTTTT.

Ten or more counts support this clonotype. The V call is TRBV28, the J call TRBJ1-5; D remains ambiguous. Germline-derived CDR1 and CDR2 are MDHEN and SYDVKM. V was clipped by 5 bases and J by 7 bases, with 21 bases between them. The CDR3 totals 16 residues. The CDR3 loop is CASSPHPDGPRQPQHF. CDR3 nucleotides: TGTGCCAGCAGTCCCCACCCTGACGGGCCGCGACAGCCCCAGCATTTT. Combining the CDR3 with reference TRBV28 and TRBJ1-5 gives the whole variable domain DVKVTQSSRYLVKRTGEKVFLECVQDMDHENMFWYRQDPGLGLRLIYFSYDVKMKEKGDIPEGYSVSREKKERFSLILESASTNQTSMYLCASSPHPDGPRQPQHFGDGTRLSIL.

The V and J genes are TRBV6-1 and TRBJ2-1, with TRBD2 matching 9 bases. Germline V gene data show CDR1 as MNHNS and CDR2 as SASEGT. The CDR3 has 14 amino acids. V lost 6 bases to trimming and J lost 10 bases; unmatched junction nucleotides: 10. The CDR3 coding sequence is TGTGCCAGCAGCCCAACTAGCGGGCGGAGGGAGCAGTTCTTC. Translated: CASSPTSGRREQFF.

The chain has TRBV7-9 and TRBJ2-5; D unresolved. In germline, CDR1 is SEHNR, CDR2 FQNEAQ (reference sequence). The CDR3 totals 11 residues. The ends were cut back, 8 bases at V and 5 bases at J, with 9 bases in the middle. CDR3 in amino acids: CASASGETQYF. The CDR3 bases are TGTGCCAGCGCATCCGGGGAGACCCAGTACTTC.

Only a few counts were recorded for this clonotype. The rearrangement uses TRBV20-1 and TRBJ1-2; 7 bases are shared with TRBD1. The CDR3 length is 11 residues. Germline CDR1 is DFQATT and CDR2 is SNEGSKA (reference sequence). J was trimmed by 8 bases and V by 3 bases; bases with no gene match: 3. CDR3 nucleotides: TGCAGTGCTAGTCCGGACAGGGGCTACACCTTC. It codes for CSASPDRGYTF.

This clonotype was seen a few times. The chain recombines TRBV5-6 with TRBJ1-3; the D is unclear. Germline V gene data show CDR1 as SGHDT and CDR2 as YYEEEE. The V gene lost 2 bases and the J gene lost 4 bases, with 10 bases spanning the gap. This CDR3 has 14 amino acids. CDR3 amino acids: CASSLWGNGNTIYF. In DNA, the CDR3 is TGTGCCAGCAGCTTATGGGGAAACGGAAACACCATATATTTT.

The genes are TRBV7-9 and TRBJ2-7; 9 bases are shared with TRBD1. Germline CDR1 reads SEHNR; CDR2 reads FQNEAQ (reference sequence). Trimming removed 5 bases from V and 6 bases from J; junction bases left unmatched: 11. The CDR3 covers 15 residues. Here the CDR3 DNA reads TGTGCCAGCAGCCGCGCGGGACAGGGAGTTTTCGAGCAGTACTTC. Protein: CASSRAGQGVFEQYF.

CDR3 protein: CASIPTGGGYNEQFF. DNA for the CDR3: TGTGCCAGCATACCGACAGGGGGAGGGTACAATGAGCAGTTCTTC. The J gene is TRBJ2-1, the V gene TRBV28, with 9 bases that match TRBD1. Trimming cost V 7 bases and J 4 bases; bases outside gene matches: 8. Per the germline V gene, CDR1 is MDHEN and CDR2 is SYDVKM. The CDR3 extends over 15 amino acids.

The chain carries TRBV4-3 and TRBJ1-5; D possibly corresponds to TRBD1 (6 bases). Trimming took off 0 bases at V and 7 bases at J, with 13 bases between the two ends. The length of the CDR3 is 15 residues. From germline, CDR1 is LGHNA and CDR2 YSLEER. DNA for the CDR3: TGCGCCAGCAGCCAAGACGGGGGCTTCGGACAGCCCCAGCATTTT. This gives the protein CASSQDGGFGQPQHF.

This clonotype was found a few times. The gene calls are TRBV5-6 and TRBJ1-2, with 7 bases identical to TRBD1. The J segment lost 6 bases and the V segment lost 2 bases, leaving 7 bases of the junction unmatched. The CDR3 extends over 14 amino acids. The germline V gene encodes CDR1 SGHDT and CDR2 YYEEEE. This CDR3 is CASSFRDSLNGYTF. CDR3 DNA sequence: TGTGCCAGCAGCTTCCGGGACAGTCTCAATGGCTACACCTTC. The whole variable domain, filled in from reference TRBV5-6 and TRBJ1-2, reads DAGVTQSPTHLIKTRGQQVTLRCSPKSGHDTVSWYQQALGQGPQFIFQYYEEEERQRGNFPDRFSGHQFPNYSSELNVNALLLGDSALYLCASSFRDSLNGYTFGSGTRLTVV.

V usage is TRBV7-6 and J usage is TRBJ2-3; 9 bases match TRBD1. The CDR3 totals 14 residues. Germline values: CDR1 SGHVS, CDR2 FNYEAQ. The V and J ends lost 6 bases and 4 bases, in that order; junction bases with no gene match: 5. CDR3: CASRPGQGPDTQYF. Written as DNA, the CDR3 is TGTGCCAGCAGGCCGGGACAGGGCCCAGATACGCAGTATTTT. Looking up the rest from reference TRBV7-6 and TRBJ2-3 gives the full variable domain: GAGVSQSPRYKVTKRGQDVALRCDPISGHVSLYWYRQALGQGPEFLTYFNYEAQQDKSGLPNDRFSAERPEGSISTLTIQRTEQRDSAMYRCASRPGQGPDTQYFGPGTRLTVL.

The rearrangement joins TRBV20-1 to TRBJ2-5; D uncertain. Trimming shortened V by 2 bases and J by 3 bases, and 13 bases separated the two germline ends. This CDR3 contains 14 residues. Germline CDR1 DFQATT, CDR2 SNEGSKA (reference sequence). CDR3 bases: TGCAGTGCTAGATCCGGACGGCTAGAAGAGACCCAGTACTTC. Its protein product is CSARSGRLEETQYF.

This clonotype was observed a few times. The V gene is TRBV12-3 or TRBV12-4, the J gene TRBJ1-2; D is unresolved. Trimming took 6 bases from V and 5 from J, leaving 13 bases between them. The CDR3 totals 13 residues. In DNA, the CDR3 is TGTGCCAGCAGGGTCTGGAGTATTTATGGCTACACCTTC. The encoded protein is CASRVWSIYGYTF.

This clonotype was picked up a small number of times. The V and J genes are TRBV18 and TRBJ1-1; D uncertain. The V end lost 8 bases, the J end lost 1 base, and 14 bases lay between the germline ends. The CDR3 covers 14 residues. CDR1 is KGHSH and CDR2 is LQKENI in the germline V gene. This chain's CDR3 is CASLPRASNTEAFF. The CDR3 bases are TGTGCCAGCCTACCACGCGCGTCGAACACTGAAGCTTTCTTT. Variable domain in full (rest from reference TRBV18 and TRBJ1-1): NAGVMQNPRHLVRRRGQEARLRCSPMKGHSHVYWYRQLPEEGLKFMVYLQKENIIDESGMPKERFSAEFPKEGPSILRIQQVVRGDSAAYFCASLPRASNTEAFFGQGTRLTVV.

This clonotype was seen only a few times. The chain is built from TRBV5-1 and TRBJ1-3; 8 bases fit TRBD1. V was clipped by 5 bases and J by 4 bases; unmatched bases: 8. Germline loops: CDR1 SGHRS, CDR2 YFSETQ. The CDR3 sequence is 15 residues long. CDR3 protein: CASSLDRGIGNTIYF. The DNA of the CDR3 is TGCGCCAGCAGTTTAGACAGGGGAATCGGAAACACCATATATTTT.

This clonotype was seen more than once but under ten times. The J gene is TRBJ2-1, the V gene TRBV4-1, with 8 bases lining up with TRBD2. V was clipped by 6 bases and J by 8 bases; unmatched bases: 15. The CDR3 runs 16 residues. Germline lookup yields CDR1 MGHRA and CDR2 YSYEKL. The CDR3, as DNA: TGCGCCAGCAGGCCCGGGGGGAGCGGGAGTCTATATGAGCAGTTCTTC. Amino acids: CASRPGGSGSLYEQFF.

This clonotype was counted ten times or more. Here the CDR3 DNA reads TGTGCCAGCAGTTACGACAGGGCTGGAACAGATACGCAGTATTTT. Its translation: CASSYDRAGTDTQYF. V gene TRBV6-5 combines with J gene TRBJ2-3; 7 nucleotides match TRBD1. This CDR3 is 15 amino acids long. V lost 2 bases to trimming and J lost 3 bases; unmatched junction nucleotides: 5. Germline CDR1 is MNHEY and CDR2 is SVGAGI.

The table lists this clonotype with a few counts. The J gene is TRBJ2-2, the V gene TRBV15, with 9 positions matching TRBD2. J lost 9 bases, V lost 4 bases, and 6 bases had no gene match. The germline gives CDR1 LNHNV, CDR2 YYDKDF (reference sequence). This CDR3 has 14 amino acids. The CDR3 here is CATSTYSGSRELFF. The CDR3 DNA reads as TGTGCCACCAGCACGTATAGCGGGAGTAGGGAGCTGTTTTTT.

This clonotype showed up many times. The chain uses TRBV27 and TRBJ2-1; D possibly corresponds to TRBD1 (5 bases). Germline lookup yields CDR1 MNHEY and CDR2 SMNVEV (reference sequence). The CDR3 contains 15 residues. V lost 3 bases and J lost 4, with 13 bases in between. The CDR3 DNA reads TGTGCCAGCAGTTTCCAGGGCGAGTTTTACAATGAGCAGTTCTTC. Protein product: CASSFQGEFYNEQFF.

This clonotype turned up a few times. The chain links TRBV4-2 to TRBJ2-7; the D is unclear. Between the trimmed V and J ends, which lost 2 bases and 2 bases, there was a span of 13 bases. The CDR3 runs 15 residues. Per germline, CDR1 LGHNA and CDR2 YNFKEQ. CDR3 nucleotide sequence: TGTGCCAGCAGCCAACGTCGTAGGGTGCCCTACGAGCAGTACTTC. Its translation is CASSQRRRVPYEQYF.

This clonotype has a handful of counts. The chain recombines TRBV7-9 with TRBJ2-7; tentatively, D is TRBD1 or TRBD2 (6 bases each). Looked up from germline, CDR1 is SEHNR and CDR2 is FQNEAQ (reference sequence). Trimming took 1 base from V and 3 from J, leaving 13 bases between them. The CDR3 covers 15 residues. This chain's CDR3 is CASSLGGAGFYEQYF. CDR3 sequence (DNA): TGTGCCAGCAGCTTAGGGGGGGCGGGATTCTACGAGCAGTACTTC. Looking up the rest from reference TRBV7-9 and TRBJ2-7 gives the full variable domain: DTGVSQNPRHKITKRGQNVTFRCDPISEHNRLYWYRQTLGQGPEFLTYFQNEAQLEKSRLLSDRFSAERPKGSFSTLEIQRTEQGDSAMYLCASSLGGAGFYEQYFGPGTRLTVT.

This clonotype has more than one count but fewer than ten. The genes are TRBV7-8 and TRBJ2-3; the D gene is possibly TRBD2 (6 bases). From germline, CDR1 is SGHVS and CDR2 FQNEAQ. The CDR3 spans 15 residues. The V gene lost 1 base and the J gene lost 4 bases, with 12 bases spanning the gap. The CDR3 region has the DNA TGTGCCAGCAGCTTAGAACTAGCATGGGCAGATACGCAGTATTTT. Protein product: CASSLELAWADTQYF.

The chain couples TRBV10-3 to TRBJ2-3; the match to TRBD2 covers 8 bases. The CDR3 spans 16 residues. The V gene's germline CDR1 is ENHRY and CDR2 SYGVKD. Unmatched junction bases numbered 13, after V lost 10 bases and J lost 1 base. The DNA of the CDR3 is TGTGCCACCACGCAACTAGCGGATACGGGCACAGATACGCAGTATTTT. As protein: CATTQLADTGTDTQYF.

This clonotype was seen at least ten times. V is TRBV9 and J is TRBJ1-2; 9 nucleotides line up with TRBD1. The junction had 10 bases not matched to a gene; V was cut back by 4 bases and J by 6 bases. Germline V gives CDR1 SGDLS, CDR2 YYNGEE. The CDR3 contains 15 residues. CDR3 DNA sequence: TGTGCCAGCAGCCCGAGTCCCGGGACAGGGAATGGCTACACCTTC. Residues: CASSPSPGTGNGYTF.

This clonotype was detected only a few times. The V gene is TRBV5-1, the J gene TRBJ2-7, with D tentatively TRBD1 (6 bases). CDR1 and CDR2 (germline): SGHRS, YFSETQ. This CDR3 has 15 amino acids. Trimming cost V 1 base and J 2 bases, with 13 bases left between them. The CDR3 loop is CASSLTDRPTYEQYF. CDR3 bases: TGCGCCAGCAGCTTGACCGACAGGCCAACCTACGAGCAGTACTTC.

This clonotype was recorded at least ten times. The chain links TRBV4-3 to TRBJ1-5; 7 bases match TRBD1. Germline V gene data show CDR1 as LGHNA and CDR2 as YSLEER. The CDR3 runs to 15 residues. Trimming at V came to 2 bases and at J to 6 bases, leaving 7 bases not matched to a gene. This CDR3 reads CASSQSSTGSQPQHF. The CDR3 DNA follows: TGCGCCAGCAGCCAAAGCTCGACAGGGAGTCAGCCCCAGCATTTT.

This clonotype has more than one count but fewer than ten. The genes are TRBV27 and TRBJ2-2; 8 positions match TRBD1. Trimming took 5 bases from V and 4 from J; bases not matched to a gene: 9. Germline CDR1 MNHEY, CDR2 SMNVEV (reference sequence). CDR3 length equals 16 residues. DNA for the CDR3: TGTGCCAGCAGTCATGGACAGGGTAGGACCACCGGGGAGCTGTTTTTT. Amino acids: CASSHGQGRTTGELFF.

This rearrangement joins TRBV4-1 to TRBJ1-2; tentative D call: TRBD1 (6 bases). Germline loops: CDR1 MGHRA, CDR2 YSYEKL. The CDR3 consists of 17 residues. V was pared by 3 bases and J by 4 bases, with 21 bases between. The chain's CDR3 is CASSQGWGGASSYGYTF. CDR3 sequence (DNA): TGCGCCAGCAGCCAGGGTTGGGGGGGCGCGTCAAGCTATGGCTACACCTTC.